The rows below give T cell receptor beta chains drawn from one sample of a study of T cell changes during pregnancy in multiple sclerosis. The table came from immunoSEQ multiplex PCR; TCRdb's copy has only in-frame clones and leaves some out. Here the sample spans about 68,000 clones, about nine tenths being singletons. Material: peripheral blood, obtained in the third trimester of pregnancy. These receptors were obtained from a female donor with multiple sclerosis, enrolled in a pregnancy study. CDR3s include the opening cysteine and the closing phenylalanine or tryptophan. Each record gives: V gene, D gene, J gene, clone size, CDR3 DNA, CDR3 protein. D genes are given only for firm matches. Clone size is shown for a subset of rows, as once, few, many or a class of expanded clone.

v_call: TRBV18; d_call: -; j_call: TRBJ1-6; clone_size: -; cdr3_nt: TGTGCCAGCTCACCAGATACAGATGGAACCCTCCACTTT; cdr3_aa: CASSPDTDGTLHF
v_call: TRBV18; d_call: TRBD1; j_call: TRBJ2-2; clone_size: once; cdr3_nt: TGTGCCAGCTCATCGGACAGGGTCGACACCGGGGAGCTGTTTTTT; cdr3_aa: CASSSDRVDTGELFF
v_call: TRBV7-2; d_call: -; j_call: TRBJ2-5; clone_size: once; cdr3_nt: TGTGCCAGCAGCTTCTCGGCGGAGGGGAGAGAGACCCAGTACTTC; cdr3_aa: CASSFSAEGRETQYF
v_call: TRBV6-6; d_call: TRBD1; j_call: TRBJ2-7; clone_size: -; cdr3_nt: TGTGCCAGCAGTTACGGTATGGGACAGACCTACGAGCAGTACTTC; cdr3_aa: CASSYGMGQTYEQYF
v_call: TRBV30; d_call: -; j_call: TRBJ1-1; clone_size: -; cdr3_nt: TGTGCCTGGAGGGAGGGACTTCTAGAAGCTTTCTTT; cdr3_aa: CAWREGLLEAFF
v_call: TRBV18; d_call: -; j_call: TRBJ1-5; clone_size: -; cdr3_nt: TGTGCCAGCTCGGCGACAGATCCTAGCAATCAGCCCCAGCATTTT; cdr3_aa: CASSATDPSNQPQHF
v_call: TRBV2; d_call: -; j_call: TRBJ1-1; clone_size: once; cdr3_nt: TGTGCCAGCAGTGACGACCTCGGAGGGATCACTGAAGCTTTCTTT; cdr3_aa: CASSDDLGGITEAFF
v_call: TRBV6-1; d_call: TRBD2; j_call: TRBJ2-1; clone_size: -; cdr3_nt: TGTGCCAGCACGAGACTAGCCGGCAATGAGCAGTTCTTC; cdr3_aa: CASTRLAGNEQFF
v_call: TRBV9; d_call: -; j_call: TRBJ2-1; clone_size: few; cdr3_nt: TGTGCCAGCAGCGCATCCGGGACTCCCGTCAATGAGCAGTTCTTC; cdr3_aa: CASSASGTPVNEQFF
v_call: TRBV4-3; d_call: -; j_call: TRBJ2-5; clone_size: -; cdr3_nt: TGCGCCAGCAGCCAAGATCCGCGGGGCGGGGAGACCCAGTACTTC; cdr3_aa: CASSQDPRGGETQYF
v_call: TRBV30; d_call: -; j_call: TRBJ2-1; clone_size: -; cdr3_nt: TGTGCCAGCTCCGGGAACTACAATGAGCAGTTCTTC; cdr3_aa: CASSGNYNEQFF
v_call: TRBV4-3; d_call: TRBD1; j_call: TRBJ1-1; clone_size: -; cdr3_nt: TGCGCCAGCAGCCAAGCACAGGGGGACACTGAAGCTTTCTTT; cdr3_aa: CASSQAQGDTEAFF
v_call: TRBV7-6; d_call: -; j_call: TRBJ2-3; clone_size: -; cdr3_nt: TGTGCCAGCAGCCCACAACAGGGAGAGACGCAGTATTTT; cdr3_aa: CASSPQQGETQYF
v_call: TRBV30; d_call: -; j_call: TRBJ2-6; clone_size: -; cdr3_nt: TGTGCCTGGGAAAGCGGCTCTGGGGCCAACGTCCTGACTTTC; cdr3_aa: CAWESGSGANVLTF
v_call: TRBV12-5; d_call: TRBD2; j_call: TRBJ2-1; clone_size: -; cdr3_nt: TGTGCTAGCGGACTAGCGGGTACTTACAATGAGCAGTTCTTC; cdr3_aa: CASGLAGTYNEQFF
v_call: TRBV28; d_call: TRBD1; j_call: TRBJ2-7; clone_size: -; cdr3_nt: TGTGCCAGCAGCGGACAGGGGATGAGGGAGCAGTACTTC; cdr3_aa: CASSGQGMREQYF
v_call: TRBV7-9; d_call: -; j_call: TRBJ1-2; clone_size: -; cdr3_nt: TGTGCCAGCAGCTTATATATAACAACCGCTAACTATGGCTACACCTTC; cdr3_aa: CASSLYITTANYGYTF
v_call: TRBV30; d_call: TRBD2; j_call: TRBJ2-1; clone_size: -; cdr3_nt: TGTGCCTGGAGTGTACCTGCGGGAGAGGTCAATGAGCAGTTCTTC; cdr3_aa: CAWSVPAGEVNEQFF
v_call: TRBV10-3; d_call: -; j_call: TRBJ2-7; clone_size: -; cdr3_nt: TGTGCCATCAAGGGGCGGCTAACCTACGAGCAGTACTTC; cdr3_aa: CAIKGRLTYEQYF
v_call: TRBV15; d_call: TRBD1; j_call: TRBJ2-3; clone_size: -; cdr3_nt: TGTGCCACCAGCAGAGATTCTGACAGGGGGATGACAGATACGCAGTATTTT; cdr3_aa: CATSRDSDRGMTDTQYF
v_call: TRBV7-9; d_call: TRBD1; j_call: TRBJ1-2; clone_size: -; cdr3_nt: TGTGCCAGCAGCGGACAGGGGACCTCTAACTATGGCTACACCTTC; cdr3_aa: CASSGQGTSNYGYTF
v_call: TRBV7-7; d_call: -; j_call: TRBJ1-1; clone_size: -; cdr3_nt: TGTGCCAGCAGCCCCCTCGCGGGGGAGGTGAACACTGAAGCTTTCTTT; cdr3_aa: CASSPLAGEVNTEAFF
v_call: TRBV7-2; d_call: -; j_call: TRBJ1-1; clone_size: -; cdr3_nt: TGTGCCAGCAGCTTGGACAGGAACACTGAAGCTTTCTTT; cdr3_aa: CASSLDRNTEAFF
v_call: TRBV18; d_call: -; j_call: TRBJ2-5; clone_size: -; cdr3_nt: TGTGCCAGCTCACCCCTAAATAGCGGCAGAGAGACCCAGTACTTC; cdr3_aa: CASSPLNSGRETQYF
v_call: TRBV5-1; d_call: -; j_call: TRBJ2-6; clone_size: -; cdr3_nt: TGCGCCAGCAGCTTGACAGGGCTGGGGGCCAACGTCCTGACTTTC; cdr3_aa: CASSLTGLGANVLTF
v_call: TRBV11-1; d_call: TRBD1; j_call: TRBJ1-2; clone_size: -; cdr3_nt: TGTGCCAGCAGCTTAGGCCCCGGACAGGGGAATGTGCATGGCTACACCTTC; cdr3_aa: CASSLGPGQGNVHGYTF